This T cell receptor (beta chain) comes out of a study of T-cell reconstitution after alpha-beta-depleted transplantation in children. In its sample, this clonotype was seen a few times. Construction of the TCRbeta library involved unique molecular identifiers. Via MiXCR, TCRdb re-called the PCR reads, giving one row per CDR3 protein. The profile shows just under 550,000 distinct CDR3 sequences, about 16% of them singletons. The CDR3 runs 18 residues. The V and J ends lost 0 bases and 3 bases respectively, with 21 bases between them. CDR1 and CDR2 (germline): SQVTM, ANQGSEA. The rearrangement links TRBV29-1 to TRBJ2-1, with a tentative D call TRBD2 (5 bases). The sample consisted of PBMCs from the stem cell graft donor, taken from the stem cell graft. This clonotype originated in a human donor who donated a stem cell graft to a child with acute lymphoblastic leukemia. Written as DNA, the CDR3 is TGCAGCGTTGAAGATGTCGAGGGCGTCATCGCCTTCTACAATGAGCAGTTCTTC. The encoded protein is CSVEDVEGVIAFYNEQFF.